This entry lists 12 T cell receptor beta chains sequenced from one sample in a study of T cells in Graves' hyperthyroidism and ophthalmopathy. The TCR beta CDR3 regions underwent amplification using RNA transcripts as the source. First-round RT-PCR of the TCR CDR3 relied on the HTBI primer set. MiXCR, run by TCRdb on the multiplex PCR reads, gives a single entry per CDR3 protein. Of 560,000 or so distinct CDR3 sequences in the sample, more than 45% were seen once. Sequencing was carried out using peripheral blood or thyroid tissue (not recorded which). The receptors stem from a woman under 30 with Graves' hyperthyroidism.

The chain has TRBV7-2 and TRBJ1-4; D remains ambiguous. The CDR3 is 12 residues long. CDR1 SGHTA and CDR2 FQGNSA come from the germline V gene. The germline V and J ends were trimmed by 5 bases and 8 bases, with 9 bases remaining between them. As DNA, the CDR3 is TGTGCCAGCAGCACCCGACAAGAAAAACTGTTTTTT. Its translation: CASSTRQEKLFF.

This clonotype has more than one count but fewer than ten. The V gene is TRBV5-4, the J gene TRBJ2-5; D is undetermined. The CDR3 length is 14 residues. Germline CDR1 SGHNT, CDR2 YYREEE (reference sequence). V lost 4 bases to trimming and J lost 1 base, with 11 bases between them. The CDR3 DNA follows: TGTGCCAGCAGCGTTGGACGGTTCCAAGAGACCCAGTACTTC. Its translation: CASSVGRFQETQYF.

The V gene is TRBV4-2, the J gene TRBJ2-7; 12 nucleotides line up with TRBD2. V lost 1 base and J lost 4; bases outside the gene matches: 2. Germline CDR1 is LGHNA and CDR2 is YNFKEQ. This CDR3 has 15 amino acids. The CDR3, as DNA: TGTGCCAGCAGCCAAGGACTAGCGGGAGATTACGAGCAGTACTTC. Its translation: CASSQGLAGDYEQYF.

This clonotype was seen repeatedly, ten times or more. The V call is TRBV10-3, the J call TRBJ1-1; 8 bases fit TRBD1. The CDR3 has 15 residues. The V gene end was trimmed by 0 bases and the J gene end by 7 bases; junction bases not matched to a gene: 7. The germline CDR1 and CDR2 sequences are ENHRY and SYGVKD. Written as DNA, the CDR3 is TGTGCCATCAGTGAGTCGGGACAGGTGGATATTGAAGCTTTCTTT. Amino acid sequence: CAISESGQVDIEAFF.

V is TRBV25-1 and J is TRBJ2-7, with D possibly matching TRBD1 (5 bases). The CDR3 loop spans 13 amino acids. V lost 3 bases, J lost 4 bases, and 10 bases lay in between. CDR1 and CDR2 from the germline V gene are MGHDK and SYGVNS. The chain's CDR3 is CASSEGRVYEQYF. CDR3 sequence (DNA): TGTGCCAGCAGTGAGGGCAGGGTATACGAGCAGTACTTC.

The V call is TRBV2, the J call TRBJ2-7, with D hard to call. Looked up from germline, CDR1 is SNHLY and CDR2 is FYNNEI. This CDR3 spans 13 amino acids. V lost 6 bases to trimming and J lost 3 bases, with 12 bases between them. The CDR3 spells CASSLGRHYEQYF. CDR3 DNA: TGTGCCAGCAGCCTCGGACGGCACTACGAGCAGTACTTC.

The rearrangement joins TRBV7-9 to TRBJ1-1; no reliable D call. Germline V gene lookup returns CDR1 SEHNR and CDR2 FQNEAQ (reference sequence). The CDR3 totals 13 residues. V was trimmed by 5 bases and J by 4 bases, leaving 11 bases between them. The CDR3: CASSNERGTEAFF. The CDR3 region has the DNA TGTGCCAGCAGCAATGAACGTGGCACTGAAGCTTTCTTT. The variable domain in full, completed from reference TRBV7-9 and TRBJ1-1, reads DTGVSQNPRHKITKRGQNVTFRCDPISEHNRLYWYRQTLGQGPEFLTYFQNEAQLEKSRLLSDRFSAERPKGSFSTLEIQRTEQGDSAMYLCASSNERGTEAFFGQGTRLTVV.

Many counts were recorded for this clonotype. The J gene is TRBJ2-2, the V gene TRBV15, with D tentatively TRBD2 (5 bases). V gave up 0 bases and J gave up 0 bases, with 14 bases separating them. Germline lookup yields CDR1 LNHNV and CDR2 YYDKDF (reference sequence). The CDR3 extends over 18 amino acids. In nucleotides, the CDR3 is TGTGCCACCAGCAGAGATTGGGAGACTACAGCGAACACCGGGGAGCTGTTTTTT. Translated: CATSRDWETTANTGELFF.

This clonotype was seen once. CDR3 nucleotides: TGTGCCACCAGAGGCGCCGGGACGCGCAATCAGCCCCAGCATTTT. Amino acids: CATRGAGTRNQPQHF. This chain links TRBV15 with TRBJ1-5, with D possibly being TRBD1 (5 bases). Trimming took off 6 bases at V and 2 bases at J, with 14 bases between the two ends. The CDR3 contains 15 residues. The germline V gene encodes CDR1 LNHNV and CDR2 YYDKDF (reference sequence).

The sample holds many counts of this clonotype. The gene calls are TRBV29-1 and TRBJ2-7, with a possible D match to TRBD2 (5 bases). CDR1 is SQVTM, CDR2 ANQGSEA, per germline. The CDR3 contains 13 residues. The V end lost 5 bases, the J end lost 3 bases, and 14 bases lay between the germline ends. The CDR3 sequence: CSVSSGAHYEQYF. CDR3 nucleotides: TGCAGCGTTTCGAGCGGAGCCCACTACGAGCAGTACTTC.

This clonotype has a count of ten or more. This chain uses TRBV2 with TRBJ2-7, with a tentative D call TRBD1 (5 bases). The germline V gene has CDR1 SNHLY and CDR2 FYNNEI. The CDR3 runs to 12 residues. V was clipped by 3 bases and J by 12 bases, with 15 bases between them. CDR3: CASSDRAFDLYF. The CDR3 DNA reads as TGTGCCAGCAGTGACAGGGCCTTCGATCTGTACTTC.

This clonotype was observed at least ten times. The chain uses TRBV7-9 and TRBJ1-2; D gene uncertain. The germline CDR1 and CDR2 sequences are SEHNR and FQNEAQ (reference sequence). This CDR3 region has 14 residues. Between the trimmed V and J ends, which lost 5 bases and 0 bases, there was a span of 10 bases. The CDR3 DNA reads as TGTGCCAGCAGCCTAGGTGGGGCTAACTATGGCTACACCTTC. Protein sequence: CASSLGGANYGYTF.